These 9 T cell receptor beta chains share one sample of origin, sequenced in a study of shared clonotypes between healthy human individuals. Sequencing was performed with immunoSEQ multiplex PCR; in TCRdb, only in-frame clones are kept and a portion is missing. The sample has approximately 530,000 clones, around 96% seen once. Sequencing used naive CD4+ T cells sorted from blood. Subset in this sample: CD45RA+ positively selected. Receptors originate from a woman aged 25 to 39 in good health.

The chain has TRBV5-1 and TRBJ1-2; TRBD1 matches at 7 bases. The V gene's germline CDR1 is SGHRS and CDR2 YFSETQ. J was trimmed by 1 base and V by 1 base; bases with no gene match: 10. The CDR3 has 17 amino acids. CDR3 DNA: TGCGCCAGCAGCTTGCAACATGCCAACAGGGGTAACTATGGCTACACCTTC. This encodes CASSLQHANRGNYGYTF.

This chain connects TRBV5-4 to TRBJ1-1, with 7 positions matching TRBD1. After removal of 4 bases from V and 3 bases from J, the junction contained 9 bases not matched to a gene. This CDR3 contains 15 residues. CDR1 is SGHNT and CDR2 is YYREEE in the germline V gene (reference sequence). CDR3 DNA sequence: TGTGCCAGCAGCAAGGGGAGTACAGGGGACACTGAAGCTTTCTTT. As protein: CASSKGSTGDTEAFF.

The rearrangement joins TRBV2 to TRBJ1-2; 7 nucleotides line up with TRBD1. V dropped 9 bases and J dropped 8; count of bases not matched to a gene: 12. The V gene's germline CDR1 is SNHLY and CDR2 FYNNEI. The CDR3 has 13 amino acids. CDR3 coding DNA: TGTGCCAGATCAGCCCGGACAGGAGTAGGCTACACCTTC. Amino acid sequence: CARSARTGVGYTF. The full variable domain, with the rest looked up from reference TRBV2 and TRBJ1-2, is EPEVTQTPSHQVTQMGQEVILRCVPISNHLYFYWYRQILGQKVEFLVSFYNNEISEKSEIFDDQFSVERPDGSNFTLKIRSTKLEDSAMYFCARSARTGVGYTFGSGTRLTVV.

This rearrangement joins TRBV18 to TRBJ2-5; the match to TRBD2 covers 10 bases. CDR1 and CDR2 (germline): KGHSH, LQKENI. The CDR3 is 17 residues long. Losses at the gene ends were 2 bases for V and 5 bases for J; bases not matched to a gene: 11. The CDR3: CASSPESGRALVETQYF. DNA of the CDR3: TGTGCCAGCTCACCAGAGAGCGGGAGGGCCTTGGTCGAGACCCAGTACTTC.

This sequence joins TRBV5-1 and TRBJ1-4, with D uncertain. The germline CDR1 and CDR2 sequences are SGHRS and YFSETQ. The CDR3 consists of 12 residues. Trimming cost V 1 base and J 7 bases, with 5 bases left between them. The CDR3 DNA reads TGCGCCAGCAGCTTGAACAGTGAAAAACTGTTTTTT. This encodes CASSLNSEKLFF. The full variable domain, completed using reference TRBV5-1 and TRBJ1-4, is KAGVTQTPRYLIKTRGQQVTLSCSPISGHRSVSWYQQTPGQGLQFLFEYFSETQRNKGNFPGRFSGRQFSNSRSEMNVSTLELGDSALYLCASSLNSEKLFFGSGTQLSVL.

J is TRBJ1-4 and V is TRBV18; TRBD1 is a possible D gene (6 bases). V lost 3 bases and J lost 8, with 13 bases in between. Germline CDR1 reads KGHSH; CDR2 reads LQKENI. This CDR3 spans 14 amino acids. CDR3 sequence: CASSPGGGTEKLFF. The CDR3 DNA reads as TGTGCCAGCTCACCGGGGGGGGGCACGGAAAAACTGTTTTTT.

This chain uses TRBV18 with TRBJ2-1, with TRBD2 matching 7 bases. Germline CDR1 and CDR2: KGHSH and LQKENI. J lost 4 bases, V lost 1 base, and 10 bases had no gene match. This CDR3 has 17 amino acids. The DNA for the CDR3 is TGTGCCAGCTCACCACTAGCGGGCGCCCCCGGATACAATGAGCAGTTCTTC. It encodes CASSPLAGAPGYNEQFF.

The V and J genes are TRBV9 and TRBJ1-2; no clear D gene. Trimming took off 0 bases at V and 6 bases at J, with 12 bases between the two ends. Germline-derived CDR1 and CDR2 are SGDLS and YYNGEE. The CDR3 covers 14 residues. The CDR3 sequence is CASSVDWAGDGYTF. CDR3 in DNA: TGTGCCAGCAGCGTAGATTGGGCCGGGGATGGCTACACCTTC. The full variable domain, its missing parts supplied by reference TRBV9 and TRBJ1-2, is DSGVTQTPKHLITATGQRVTLRCSPRSGDLSVYWYQQSLDQGLQFLIQYYNGEERAKGNILERFSAQQFPDLHSELNLSSLELGDSALYFCASSVDWAGDGYTFGSGTRLTVV.

This chain uses TRBV4-1 with TRBJ2-2, with 8 bases fitting TRBD1. The CDR3 spans 16 residues. Germline CDR1 MGHRA, CDR2 YSYEKL. The ends lost 1 base at V and 4 bases at J; junction bases unmatched: 5. CDR3 sequence: CASSQGLDRATGELFF. The CDR3 DNA reads TGCGCCAGCAGCCAAGGACTGGACAGGGCCACCGGGGAGCTGTTTTTT.